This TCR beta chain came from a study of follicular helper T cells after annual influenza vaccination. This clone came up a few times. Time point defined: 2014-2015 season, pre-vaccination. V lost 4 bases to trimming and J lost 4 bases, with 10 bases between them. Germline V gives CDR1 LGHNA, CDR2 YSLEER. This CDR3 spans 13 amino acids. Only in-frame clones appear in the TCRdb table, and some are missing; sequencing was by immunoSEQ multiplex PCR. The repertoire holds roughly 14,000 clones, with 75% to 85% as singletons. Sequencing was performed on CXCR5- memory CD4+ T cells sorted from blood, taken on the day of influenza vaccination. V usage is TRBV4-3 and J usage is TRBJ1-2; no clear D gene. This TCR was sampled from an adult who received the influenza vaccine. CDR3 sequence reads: CASSPDISYGYTF. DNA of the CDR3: TGCGCCAGCAGCCCCGACATATCCTATGGCTACACCTTC.